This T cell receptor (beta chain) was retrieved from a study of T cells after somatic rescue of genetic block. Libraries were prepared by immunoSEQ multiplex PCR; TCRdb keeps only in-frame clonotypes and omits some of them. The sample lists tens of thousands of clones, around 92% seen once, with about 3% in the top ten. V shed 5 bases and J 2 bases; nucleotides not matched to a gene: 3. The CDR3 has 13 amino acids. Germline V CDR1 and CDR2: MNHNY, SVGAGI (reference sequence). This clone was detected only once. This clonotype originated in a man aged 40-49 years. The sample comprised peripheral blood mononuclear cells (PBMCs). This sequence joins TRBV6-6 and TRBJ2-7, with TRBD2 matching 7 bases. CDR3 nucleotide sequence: TGTGCCAGCAGTCAAGCGGGGACCTACGAGCAGTACTTC. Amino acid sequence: CASSQAGTYEQYF.